The sequence of this T cell receptor (beta chain) was determined in a study of beta chain features in type 1 diabetes. The germline V gene has CDR1 SGHAT and CDR2 FQNNGV. With V trimmed by 4 bases and J by 1 base, 8 bases remained unmatched. The CDR3 loop spans 17 amino acids. Expressed TCRB transcripts were sequenced after all isolated RNA was converted to cDNA. Sequencing used immunoSEQ multiplex PCR; TCRdb keeps in-frame clones, though not all of them. The repertoire includes around 600,000 clones, over 10% of them detected once, and around 0.12% sits in the top ten. This clone appeared a few times. Its antigen is as yet unknown. The study's findings and limits: A pattern of fewer insertions and more deletions at VDJ junctions was seen in type 1 diabetes patients. The naive, central memory and Treg TCRB repertoires of patients appeared to be more similar to one another than those of healthy donors. Across all four CD4+ subsets, people with type 1 diabetes showed modestly shorter TCRB CDR3s.

This receptor was identified in a man aged 25-45 years with type 1 diabetes. The sequencing sample was made of naive CD4+ T cells from blood. The genes are TRBV11-2 and TRBJ2-3; 10 nucleotides line up with TRBD2. CDR3 DNA sequence: TGTGCCAGCAGCTCCCCACCTACTAGCGGGGGCACAGATACGCAGTATTTT. Encoded protein: CASSSPPTSGGTDTQYF.